The following is a T cell receptor (beta chain) sequence with its context. Trimming pared 3 bases from V and 7 bases from J, leaving 19 bases between. This CDR3 spans 16 amino acids. Germline CDR1 LNHDA, CDR2 SQIVND (reference sequence). Measured with immunoSEQ multiplex PCR; TCRdb has only the in-frame clones, and not every one. Of roughly 84,000 clones listed, 91% are singletons. The sample originates from a study of control samples from healthy donors and cancer patients. The chain carries TRBV19 and TRBJ1-5; D perhaps matches TRBD1 (5 bases). Specimen: blood. The receptor's source is a man in his fifties in good health. As DNA, the CDR3 is TGTGCCAGTAGTATTACACTGGGGCCTTTGGGGCAGCCCCAGCATTTT. It encodes CASSITLGPLGQPQHF.